The clone carrying this T cell receptor (beta chain) was seen a few times. The antigen remains unidentified. Investigators reverse transcribed all isolated RNA, so they sequenced expressed TCRB transcripts. The assay was immunoSEQ multiplex PCR, and TCRdb's table has in-frame clones only and misses some. The data show about 650,000 clones, with 9.5% to 15% seen just once and about 0.11% held by the top ten. The data are from a study of beta chain features in type 1 diabetes. Background on the study: Examination covered around 98 million sorted cells spanning all samples. Whole-study findings and limits: TCRB CDR3 length was moderately but significantly reduced in all four CD4+ subsets of Type 1 diabetes patients.

Germline-derived CDR1 and CDR2 are LNHDA and SQIVND (reference sequence). CDR3 length: 15 amino acids. The V and J ends lost 3 bases and 7 bases respectively, with 17 bases between them. Based on CD45RO/CCR7/CD25/CD127/CD95/CD27, CD4+ regulatory, stem cell-like memory, naive and central memory cells were sorted. What was sequenced was naive CD4+ T cells from blood. The receptor was derived from a man aged 30 to 45 with type 1 diabetes. The rearrangement links TRBV19 to TRBJ2-3, with D possibly being TRBD2 (5 bases). CDR3 nucleotides: TGTGCCAGTAGTATTTCAGCGGATGCGCCATATACGCAGTATTTT. Translating gives CASSISADAPYTQYF.